The T cell receptor (beta chain) described here comes from a study of blood T cell repertoires in COVID-19. Study in general: There were acute and convalescent COVID-19 samples, and they came from the United States, Italy and Spain.

Assay used: immunoSEQ multiplex PCR; TCRdb lists only in-frame clones, some missing. The sample holds some 230,000 clones, over 75% seen once. Germline V gene data show CDR1 as MGHDK and CDR2 as SYGVNS. The germline V and J ends were trimmed by 7 bases and 8 bases, with 17 bases remaining between them. The CDR3 contains 14 residues. Sequenced: PBMCs or T cells enriched from blood (not recorded which). The clonotype comes from a young woman in a cohort exposed to, infected with or recovered from COVID-19 (not recorded which). The rearrangement joins TRBV25-1 to TRBJ2-2; possible D gene TRBD1, 6 bases. This CDR3 is CASTQGPYLGELFF. In DNA, the CDR3 is TGTGCCAGCACCCAGGGGCCCTATCTAGGGGAGCTGTTTTTT.